The 12 T cell receptor beta chains presented below share a single source sample, sequenced in a study of T-cell memory formation after mild COVID-19 (dated by TCRdb to 2020 to 2022). The library was made by 5' RACE. Instrument used: Illumina NovaSeq 6000. TCRdb passed the public sequencing reads through fastp at Q25 and MiXCR, retaining productive beta sequences. Rows merge per CDR3 protein into single entries with the most common DNA and genes. Across this sample there are more than 80,000 distinct CDR3 sequences, with around an eighth seen only once. The top ten hold under 30% of the sample. Sequencing was done on a sample of PBMCs or a T cell subset sorted from them (not recorded which). The receptors come from an adult woman who had mild COVID-19 (a few samples of this study predate the infection). The sample titles of this study are shuffled in the database, so cell type and time point are left out; the donor was told from shared clones.

This clonotype was counted ten times or more. This chain joins TRBV5-1 and TRBJ2-1; D might be TRBD1 (5 bases). The CDR3 consists of 16 residues. Germline CDR1 and CDR2: SGHRS and YFSETQ. V was clipped by 0 bases and J by 2 bases, with 12 bases between them. The CDR3 spells CASSLEPGIAYNEQFF. The CDR3 DNA is TGCGCCAGCAGCTTGGAACCAGGGATCGCCTACAATGAGCAGTTCTTC.

This clonotype has more than one count but fewer than ten. The rearrangement uses TRBV12-3 or TRBV12-4 and TRBJ2-1; D is unresolved. Trimming took off 5 bases at V and 8 bases at J, with 13 bases between the two ends. The CDR3 is 13 amino acids. CDR3 in amino acids: CASSITLGYEQFF. CDR3 nucleotides: TGTGCCAGCAGTATTACCCTAGGGTATGAGCAGTTCTTC.

This chain links TRBV4-1 with TRBJ1-4, with D hard to call. Germline V gives CDR1 MGHRA, CDR2 YSYEKL. The V end was cut by 0 bases, the J end by 5 bases, with 16 bases between. This CDR3 region has 17 residues. In DNA, the CDR3 is TGCGCCAGCAGCCAAGATAGGCGGGAGGCCACCAATGAAAAACTGTTTTTT. It yields the protein CASSQDRREATNEKLFF.

The chain carries TRBV6-6 and TRBJ2-7, with D unresolved. The CDR3 totals 13 residues. V lost 0 bases to trimming and J lost 8 bases, with 11 bases between them. Germline V gene data show CDR1 as MNHNY and CDR2 as SVGAGI (reference sequence). The CDR3 region has the DNA TGTGCCAGCAGTTACTCAGTCCGGACCCAGCAGTACTTC. Translating it yields CASSYSVRTQQYF.

The rearrangement joins TRBV4-1 to TRBJ2-7; D may be TRBD2 (6 bases). V was clipped by 0 bases and J by 9 bases, with 21 bases between them. In germline, CDR1 is MGHRA, CDR2 YSYEKL. The CDR3 loop spans 16 amino acids. The DNA for the CDR3 is TGCGCCAGCAGCCAAGAATCGGGACTCAACCTTGGAGGGCAGTACTTC. This encodes CASSQESGLNLGGQYF.

This clonotype was seen repeatedly, ten times or more. This rearrangement joins TRBV20-1 to TRBJ1-1, with D perhaps matching TRBD1 (5 bases). Germline V gives CDR1 DFQATT, CDR2 SNEGSKA (reference sequence). Between the trimmed V and J ends, which lost 4 bases and 0 bases, there was a span of 15 bases. The CDR3 length is 15 residues. The DNA of the CDR3 is TGCAGTGCTAAGAAACCGGGACTACTGAACACTGAAGCTTTCTTT. Encoded protein: CSAKKPGLLNTEAFF.

The genes are TRBV7-6 and TRBJ2-7; D ambiguous. CDR1 is SGHVS and CDR2 is FNYEAQ in the germline V gene. The V gene lost 5 bases and the J gene lost 4 bases, with 12 bases spanning the gap. The CDR3 runs 13 residues. Written as DNA, the CDR3 is TGTGCCAGCAGCCACGAGGACGGATACGAGCAGTACTTC. Amino acid sequence: CASSHEDGYEQYF.

The chain uses TRBV6-2 or TRBV6-3 and TRBJ2-7, with TRBD1 matching 11 bases. The trim removed 7 bases at V and 1 base at J, leaving 6 bases unmatched. The CDR3 contains 15 residues. From germline, CDR1 is MNHEY and CDR2 SVGEGT. In nucleotides, the CDR3 is TGTGCCAGCACATCGCGGGACAGGGGGTCCTACGAGCAGTACTTC. Amino acids: CASTSRDRGSYEQYF.

Of note for this clonotype: A read error may account for a junction end that differs from germline. The chain employs TRBV12-3 or TRBV12-4 and TRBJ2-4; D may correspond to TRBD1 or TRBD2 (6 bases each). The CDR3 length is 13 residues. This chain's CDR3 is CASSWGARNIQYF. CDR3 DNA: TGTGCCAGCAGCTGGGGGGCCAGAAACATTCAGTACTTC.

This clonotype was detected a few times. The chain employs TRBV9 and TRBJ2-7, with D perhaps being TRBD1 or TRBD2 (5 bases each). Germline-derived CDR1 and CDR2 are SGDLS and YYNGEE. Trimming removed 3 bases at V and 2 bases at J, with 15 bases between. The CDR3 runs to 15 residues. CDR3 bases: TGTGCCAGCAGCGCTGGGACGGCGGGCACCTACGAGCAGTACTTC. Translating gives CASSAGTAGTYEQYF.

The chain uses TRBV4-1 and TRBJ1-6; 7 positions match TRBD1. The CDR3 extends over 17 amino acids. The germline V gene encodes CDR1 MGHRA and CDR2 YSYEKL. V dropped 2 bases and J dropped 5; count of bases not matched to a gene: 9. CDR3 DNA sequence: TGCGCCAGCAGCCAAAGAACGGGACAGCAACATAATTCACCCCTCCACTTT. It specifies CASSQRTGQQHNSPLHF.

This clonotype has more than one count but fewer than ten. This chain joins TRBV4-1 and TRBJ1-4, with a weak D call TRBD1 (6 bases). The V end was cut by 3 bases, the J end by 7 bases, with 18 bases between. This CDR3 contains 16 residues. Germline CDR1 and CDR2: MGHRA and YSYEKL. This chain's CDR3 is CASSHWAVRGSEKLFF. The CDR3 DNA reads TGCGCCAGCAGCCACTGGGCCGTCAGGGGAAGTGAAAAACTGTTTTTT.